The present TCR beta chain was sequenced within a study of neurological immune-mediated disorders. At least ten counts were recorded for this clonotype. Its antigen is as yet unknown. The cDNA was synthesized by 5'RACE incorporating 10-nucleotide random UMIs. TCRdb reprocessed the 5' RACE reads with MiXCR, giving one entry per CDR3 protein. The sample carries tens of thousands of distinct CDR3 sequences, around 5% recorded once. Regarding the study as a whole: Among 34 multiple sclerosis patients, 18 had repertoires that phylogenetic grouping placed in one related-CDR3 cluster, a possible signature. No expanded-clone CDR3 amino acid sequence recurred across subjects, suggesting private TCR-beta repertoires.

The V and J ends lost 1 base and 1 base respectively, with 13 bases between them. Germline CDR1 and CDR2: SGHDN and FVKESK. The CDR3 totals 16 residues. Sequenced material: PBMCs. The genes are TRBV14 and TRBJ1-2; D is possibly TRBD1 (5 bases). The clonotype originates from a woman between 50 and 59 years old with multiple sclerosis. CDR3 DNA: TGTGCCAGCAGCCAAGTCGGAGGGAGGGGTAACTATGGCTACACCTTC. It translates to CASSQVGGRGNYGYTF. The full variable domain, in which reference TRBV14 and TRBJ1-2 provide the parts outside the CDR3, is EAGVTQFPSHSVIEKGQTVTLRCDPISGHDNLYWYRRVMGKEIKFLLHFVKESKQDESGMPNNRFLAERTGGTYSTLKVQPAELEDSGVYFCASSQVGGRGNYGYTFGSGTRLTVV.